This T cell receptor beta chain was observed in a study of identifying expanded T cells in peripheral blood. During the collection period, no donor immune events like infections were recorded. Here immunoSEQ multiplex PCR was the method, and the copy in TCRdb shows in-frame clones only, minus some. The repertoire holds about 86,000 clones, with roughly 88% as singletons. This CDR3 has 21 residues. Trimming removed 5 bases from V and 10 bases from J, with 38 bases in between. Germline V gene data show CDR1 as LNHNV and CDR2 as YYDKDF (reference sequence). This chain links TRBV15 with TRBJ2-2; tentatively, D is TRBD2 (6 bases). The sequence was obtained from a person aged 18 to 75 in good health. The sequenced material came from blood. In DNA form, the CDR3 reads TGTGCCACCAGCCGACCCGGGGGTCGAAAAACCATCCGAACACCCGCGTCGGAGCTGTTTTTT. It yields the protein CATSRPGGRKTIRTPASELFF.